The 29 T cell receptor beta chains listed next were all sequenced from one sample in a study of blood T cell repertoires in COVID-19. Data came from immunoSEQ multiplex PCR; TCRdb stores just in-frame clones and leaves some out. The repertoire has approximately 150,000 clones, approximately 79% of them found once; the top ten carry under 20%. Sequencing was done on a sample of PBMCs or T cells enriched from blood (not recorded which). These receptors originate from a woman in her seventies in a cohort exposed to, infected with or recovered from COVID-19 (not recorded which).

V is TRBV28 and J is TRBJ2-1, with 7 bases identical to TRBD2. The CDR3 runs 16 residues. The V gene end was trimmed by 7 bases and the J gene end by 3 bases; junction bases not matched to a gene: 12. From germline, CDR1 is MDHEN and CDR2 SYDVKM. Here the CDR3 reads CASTPPQAGHYNEQFF. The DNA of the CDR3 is TGTGCCAGCACCCCCCCTCAAGCGGGGCACTACAATGAGCAGTTCTTC.

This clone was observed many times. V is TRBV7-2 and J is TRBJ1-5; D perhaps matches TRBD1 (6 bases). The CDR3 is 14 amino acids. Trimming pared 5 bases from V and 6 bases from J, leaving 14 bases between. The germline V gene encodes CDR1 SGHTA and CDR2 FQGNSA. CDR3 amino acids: CASSRLVGAQPQHF. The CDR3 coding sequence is TGTGCCAGCAGCCGCTTAGTGGGGGCTCAGCCCCAGCATTTT.

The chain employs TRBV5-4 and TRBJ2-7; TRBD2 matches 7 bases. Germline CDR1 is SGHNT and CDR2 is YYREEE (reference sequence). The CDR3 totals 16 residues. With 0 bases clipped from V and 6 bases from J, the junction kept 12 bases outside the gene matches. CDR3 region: CASSLALTSPPGEQYF. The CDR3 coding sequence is TGTGCCAGCAGCTTGGCGTTGACTAGCCCTCCGGGCGAGCAGTACTTC.

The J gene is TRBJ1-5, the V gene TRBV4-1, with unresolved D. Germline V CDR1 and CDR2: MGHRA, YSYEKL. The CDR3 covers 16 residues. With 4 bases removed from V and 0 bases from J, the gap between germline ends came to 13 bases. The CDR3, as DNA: TGCGCCAGCAGCCTCGGAGCTACCTATAGCAATCAGCCCCAGCATTTT. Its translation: CASSLGATYSNQPQHF.

The CDR3 DNA follows: TGTGCCAGCAGCTTAGGAGGGTCTGCAACTAATGAAAAACTGTTTTTT. This encodes CASSLGGSATNEKLFF. The chain is built from TRBV11-2 and TRBJ1-4, with unresolved D. The CDR3 consists of 16 residues. Germline CDR1 is SGHAT and CDR2 is FQNNGV. With 1 base removed from V and 0 bases from J, the gap between germline ends came to 9 bases. The full variable domain, its missing parts supplied by reference TRBV11-2 and TRBJ1-4, is EAGVAQSPRYKIIEKRQSVAFWCNPISGHATLYWYQQILGQGPKLLIQFQNNGVVDDSQLPKDRFSAERLKGVDSTLKIQPAKLEDSAVYLCASSLGGSATNEKLFFGSGTQLSVL.

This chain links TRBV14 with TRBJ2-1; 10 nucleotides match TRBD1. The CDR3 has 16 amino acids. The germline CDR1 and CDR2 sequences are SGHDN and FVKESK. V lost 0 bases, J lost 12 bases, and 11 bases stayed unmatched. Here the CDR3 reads CASSQDPGQGFVGQFF. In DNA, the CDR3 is TGTGCCAGCAGCCAAGACCCGGGACAGGGGTTTGTTGGGCAGTTCTTC.

Here the CDR3 reads CASSSGAGGAGYGYTF. CDR3 in DNA: TGTGCCAGCAGTTCTGGAGCAGGGGGCGCGGGCTATGGCTACACCTTC. The rearrangement uses TRBV28 and TRBJ1-2; 8 bases fit TRBD1. The CDR3 totals 16 residues. Per germline, CDR1 MDHEN and CDR2 SYDVKM. J gave up 4 bases and V 4 bases, and 11 bases lay outside the gene matches.

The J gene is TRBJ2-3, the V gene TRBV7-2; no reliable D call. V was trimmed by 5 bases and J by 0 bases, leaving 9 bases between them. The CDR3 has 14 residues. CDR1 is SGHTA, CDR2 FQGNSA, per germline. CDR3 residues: CASSPTTSTDTQYF. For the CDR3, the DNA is TGTGCCAGCAGCCCGACAACTAGCACAGATACGCAGTATTTT.

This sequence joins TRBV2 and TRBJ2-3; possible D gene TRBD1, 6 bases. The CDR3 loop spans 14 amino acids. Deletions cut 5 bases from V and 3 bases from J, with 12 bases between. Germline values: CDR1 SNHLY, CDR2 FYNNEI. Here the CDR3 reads CASSTGRSTDTQYF. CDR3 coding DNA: TGTGCCAGCAGTACAGGGAGATCAACAGATACGCAGTATTTT.

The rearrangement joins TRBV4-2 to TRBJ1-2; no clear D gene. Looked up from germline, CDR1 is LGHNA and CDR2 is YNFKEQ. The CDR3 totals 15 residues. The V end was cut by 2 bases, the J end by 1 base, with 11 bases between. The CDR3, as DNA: TGTGCCAGCAGCCAAACCCTCGGGGATAACTATGGCTACACCTTC. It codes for CASSQTLGDNYGYTF.

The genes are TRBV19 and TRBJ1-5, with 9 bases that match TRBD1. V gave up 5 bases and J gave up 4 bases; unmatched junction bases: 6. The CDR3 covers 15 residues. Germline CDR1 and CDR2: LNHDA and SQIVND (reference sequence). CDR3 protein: CASSPTGGPNQPQHF. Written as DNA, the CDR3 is TGTGCCAGTAGTCCGACAGGGGGTCCGAATCAGCCCCAGCATTTT.

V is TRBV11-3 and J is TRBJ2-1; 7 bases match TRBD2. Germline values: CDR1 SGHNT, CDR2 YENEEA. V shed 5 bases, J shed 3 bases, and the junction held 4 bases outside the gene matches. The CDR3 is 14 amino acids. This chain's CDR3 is CASSQTSVYNEQFF. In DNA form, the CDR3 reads TGTGCCAGCAGCCAAACTAGCGTCTACAATGAGCAGTTCTTC.

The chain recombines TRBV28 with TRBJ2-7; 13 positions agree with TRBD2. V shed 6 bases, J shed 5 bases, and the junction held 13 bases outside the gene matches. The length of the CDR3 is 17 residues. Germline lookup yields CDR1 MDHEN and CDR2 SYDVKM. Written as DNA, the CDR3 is TGTGCCAGCAGCCCTAACGCCGGACTAGCGGGAGAGGACGAGCAGTACTTC. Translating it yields CASSPNAGLAGEDEQYF.

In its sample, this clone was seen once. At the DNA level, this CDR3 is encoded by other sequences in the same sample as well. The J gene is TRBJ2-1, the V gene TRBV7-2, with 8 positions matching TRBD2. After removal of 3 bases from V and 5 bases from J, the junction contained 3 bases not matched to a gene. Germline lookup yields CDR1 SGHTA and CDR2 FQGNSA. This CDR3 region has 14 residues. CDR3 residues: CASSLVSGDNEQFF. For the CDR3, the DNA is TGTGCCAGCAGCTTGGTTAGCGGGGACAATGAGCAGTTCTTC.

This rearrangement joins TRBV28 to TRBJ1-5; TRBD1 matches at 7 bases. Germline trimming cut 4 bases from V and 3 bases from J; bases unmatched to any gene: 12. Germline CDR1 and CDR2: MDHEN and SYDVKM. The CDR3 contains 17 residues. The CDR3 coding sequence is TGTGCCAGCAGTTCCCCAACCGACAGGGCCTCCAATCAGCCCCAGCATTTT. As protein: CASSSPTDRASNQPQHF.

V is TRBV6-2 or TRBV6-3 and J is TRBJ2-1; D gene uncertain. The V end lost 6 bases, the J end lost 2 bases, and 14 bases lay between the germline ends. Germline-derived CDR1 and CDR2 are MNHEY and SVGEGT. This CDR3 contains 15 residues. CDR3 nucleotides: TGTGCCAGCAGCAAAAGTAGCCTCCCCTACAATGAGCAGTTCTTC. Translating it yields CASSKSSLPYNEQFF.

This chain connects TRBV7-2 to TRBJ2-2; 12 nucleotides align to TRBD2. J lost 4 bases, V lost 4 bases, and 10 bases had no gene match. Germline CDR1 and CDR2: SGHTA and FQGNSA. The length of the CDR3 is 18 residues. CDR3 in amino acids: CASSSRERLAGVTGELFF. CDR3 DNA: TGTGCCAGCAGCTCCCGAGAGCGACTAGCGGGAGTCACCGGGGAGCTGTTTTTT.

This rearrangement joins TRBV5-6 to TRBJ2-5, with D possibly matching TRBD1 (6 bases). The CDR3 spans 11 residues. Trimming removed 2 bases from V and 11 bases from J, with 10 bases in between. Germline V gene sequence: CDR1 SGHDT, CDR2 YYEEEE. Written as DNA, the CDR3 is TGTGCCAGCAGCTTCCGGGACATGCAGTACTTC. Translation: CASSFRDMQYF.

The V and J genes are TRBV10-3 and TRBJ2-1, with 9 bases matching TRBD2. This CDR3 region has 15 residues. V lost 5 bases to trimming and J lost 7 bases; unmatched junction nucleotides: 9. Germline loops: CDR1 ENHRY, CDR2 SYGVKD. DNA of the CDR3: TGTGCCATCAGTTTCGAGCGGGAGGCCCCAAATGAGCAGTTCTTC. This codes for CAISFEREAPNEQFF.

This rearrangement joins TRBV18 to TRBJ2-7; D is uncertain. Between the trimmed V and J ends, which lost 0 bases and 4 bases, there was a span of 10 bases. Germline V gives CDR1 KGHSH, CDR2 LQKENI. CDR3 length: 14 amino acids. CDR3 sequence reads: CASSPPLETYEQYF. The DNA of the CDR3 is TGTGCCAGCTCACCACCCCTGGAGACTTACGAGCAGTACTTC.

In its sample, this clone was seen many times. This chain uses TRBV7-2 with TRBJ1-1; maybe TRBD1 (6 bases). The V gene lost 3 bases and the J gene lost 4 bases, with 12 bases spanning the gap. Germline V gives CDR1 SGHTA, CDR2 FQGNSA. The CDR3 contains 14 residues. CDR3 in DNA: TGTGCCAGCAGCTTGGCCAGGGGAAGCACTGAAGCTTTCTTT. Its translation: CASSLARGSTEAFF.

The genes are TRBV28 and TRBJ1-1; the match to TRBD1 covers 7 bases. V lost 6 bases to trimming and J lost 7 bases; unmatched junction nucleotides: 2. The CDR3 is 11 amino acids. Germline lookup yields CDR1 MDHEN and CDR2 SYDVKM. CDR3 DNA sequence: TGTGCCAGCAGGGGACAGAGTGAAGCTTTCTTT. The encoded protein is CASRGQSEAFF.

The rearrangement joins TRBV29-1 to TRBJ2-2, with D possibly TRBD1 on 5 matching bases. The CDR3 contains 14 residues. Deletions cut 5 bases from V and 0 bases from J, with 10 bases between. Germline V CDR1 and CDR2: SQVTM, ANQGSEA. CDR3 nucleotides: TGCAGCGTTTCCTGGGGCGCGAACACCGGGGAGCTGTTTTTT. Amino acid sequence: CSVSWGANTGELFF.

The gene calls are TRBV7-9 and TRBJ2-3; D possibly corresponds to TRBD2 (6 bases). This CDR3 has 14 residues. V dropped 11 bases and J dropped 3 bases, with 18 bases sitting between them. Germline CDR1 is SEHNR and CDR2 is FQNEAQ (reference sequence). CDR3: CAEGGVIHTDTQYF. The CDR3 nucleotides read TGTGCCGAAGGAGGGGTCATCCATACAGATACGCAGTATTTT.

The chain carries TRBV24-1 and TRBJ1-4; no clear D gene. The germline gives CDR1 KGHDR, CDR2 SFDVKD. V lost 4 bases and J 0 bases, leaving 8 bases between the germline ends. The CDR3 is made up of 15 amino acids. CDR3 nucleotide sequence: TGTGCCACCAGTGACCCCGGAGCAACTAATGAAAAACTGTTTTTT. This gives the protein CATSDPGATNEKLFF.

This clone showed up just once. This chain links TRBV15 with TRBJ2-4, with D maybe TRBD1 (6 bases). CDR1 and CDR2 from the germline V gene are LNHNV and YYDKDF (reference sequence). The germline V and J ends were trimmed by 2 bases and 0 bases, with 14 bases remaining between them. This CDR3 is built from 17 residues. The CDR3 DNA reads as TGTGCCACCAGCAGACTAAGACAGGATTTAGCCAAAAACATTCAGTACTTC. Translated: CATSRLRQDLAKNIQYF.

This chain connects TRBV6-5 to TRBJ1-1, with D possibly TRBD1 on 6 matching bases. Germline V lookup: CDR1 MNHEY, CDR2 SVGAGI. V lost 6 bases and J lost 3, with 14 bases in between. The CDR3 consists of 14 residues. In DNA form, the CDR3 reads TGTGCCAGCAGCCTCCAACAGGGCGACACTGAAGCTTTCTTT. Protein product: CASSLQQGDTEAFF.

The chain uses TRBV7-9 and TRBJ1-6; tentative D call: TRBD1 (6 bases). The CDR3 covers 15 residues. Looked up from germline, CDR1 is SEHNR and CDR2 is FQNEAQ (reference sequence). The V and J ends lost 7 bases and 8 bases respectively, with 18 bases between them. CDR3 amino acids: CASTPRGFKDSPLHF. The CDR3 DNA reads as TGTGCCAGCACCCCCAGGGGATTTAAGGATTCACCCCTCCACTTT.

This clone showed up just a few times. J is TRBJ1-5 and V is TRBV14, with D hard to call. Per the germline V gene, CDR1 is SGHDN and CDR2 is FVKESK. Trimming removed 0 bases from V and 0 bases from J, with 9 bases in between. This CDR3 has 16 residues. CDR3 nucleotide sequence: TGTGCCAGCAGCCAAGAAGGAGGCTATAGCAATCAGCCCCAGCATTTT. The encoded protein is CASSQEGGYSNQPQHF.